Included here is one T cell receptor beta chain sequence, with context. The sample belongs to a study of T cell responses to AZD1222 COVID-19 vaccine. Sequencing used immunoSEQ multiplex PCR; TCRdb keeps in-frame clones, though not all of them. The top ten clones hold under 4% of a sample with some 97,000 clones, approximately 87% of them seen once. Germline V gene data show CDR1 as MDHEN and CDR2 as SYDVKM. This CDR3 region has 13 residues. V shed 6 bases and J 11 bases; nucleotides not matched to a gene: 11. V gene TRBV28 combines with J gene TRBJ1-1; 8 bases are shared with TRBD1. This receptor was obtained from an adult in good health. Sequences were derived from peripheral blood, sampled on day 0 of AZD1222 vaccination. CDR3 sequence (DNA): TGTGCCAGCAGGGATGACAGGGGAACTGGGGCTTTCTTT. Residues: CASRDDRGTGAFF.